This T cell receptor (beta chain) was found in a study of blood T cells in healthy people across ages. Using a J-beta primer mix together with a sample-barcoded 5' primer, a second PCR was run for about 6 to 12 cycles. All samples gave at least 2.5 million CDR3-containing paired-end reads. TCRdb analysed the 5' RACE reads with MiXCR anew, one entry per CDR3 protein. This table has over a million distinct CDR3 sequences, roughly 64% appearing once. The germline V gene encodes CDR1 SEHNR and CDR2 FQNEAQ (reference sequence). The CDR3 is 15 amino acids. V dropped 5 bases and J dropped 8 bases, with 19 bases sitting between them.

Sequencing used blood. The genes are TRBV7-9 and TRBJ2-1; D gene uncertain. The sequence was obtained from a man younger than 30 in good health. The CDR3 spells CASSQSILRTYEQFF. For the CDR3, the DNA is TGTGCCAGCAGCCAGAGCATACTGAGGACGTATGAGCAGTTCTTC.